The next 17 T cell receptor beta chains were all read from a single sample in a study of blood T cells in healthy people across ages. Using a J-beta primer mix together with a sample-barcoded 5' primer, a second PCR was run for 7 to 11 cycles. TCRdb passed the 5' RACE reads through MiXCR, listing each CDR3 protein once. Among about 620,000 distinct CDR3 sequences, around 50% were seen once, and the ten largest hold roughly 13%. The sequenced sample was blood. All receptors come from a woman of 80 years or more in good health.

The CDR3 here is CASSEWGTIYGYTF. CDR3 in DNA: TGTGCCAGCAGTGAATGGGGAACTATCTATGGCTACACCTTC. V gene TRBV25-1 combines with J gene TRBJ1-2; D not certain. Germline-derived CDR1 and CDR2 are MGHDK and SYGVNS. V was trimmed by 1 base and J by 4 bases, leaving 10 bases between them. This CDR3 spans 14 amino acids.

This sequence joins TRBV5-1 and TRBJ2-3, with a possible D match to TRBD2 (6 bases). Germline CDR1 SGHRS, CDR2 YFSETQ. The CDR3 extends over 18 amino acids. Trimming took off 0 bases at V and 4 bases at J, with 21 bases between the two ends. This CDR3 reads CASSLALAKRGLPDTQYF. The CDR3 coding sequence is TGCGCCAGCAGCTTGGCCTTGGCAAAAAGGGGACTTCCAGATACGCAGTATTTT.

As regards this clonotype: A junction boundary mismatches the germline segment, possibly from a read error. The J gene is TRBJ2-5, the V gene TRBV7-9; D might be TRBD2 (6 bases). The germline CDR1 and CDR2 sequences are SEHNR and FQNEAQ (reference sequence). The CDR3 sequence is 14 residues long. The CDR3 region is CASNLAAGQETQYF. The CDR3 DNA reads TGTGCCAGCAACTTAGCGGCGGGGCAAGAGACCCAGTACTTC.

At least ten counts were recorded for this clonotype. This chain uses TRBV7-8 with TRBJ2-7; D not resolved. Trimming shortened V by 8 bases and J by 1 base, and 18 bases separated the two germline ends. Germline loops: CDR1 SGHVS, CDR2 FQNEAQ. The CDR3 has 15 amino acids. The CDR3 is CASPYPGPLSYEQYF. The CDR3 region has the DNA TGTGCCAGCCCCTACCCAGGTCCCCTATCCTACGAGCAGTACTTC.

At least ten counts were recorded for this clonotype. The rearrangement uses TRBV30 and TRBJ2-7; tentatively, D is TRBD1 or TRBD2 (6 bases each). The germline V gene encodes CDR1 GTSNPN and CDR2 SVGIG (reference sequence). The CDR3 is 13 residues long. V lost 0 bases to trimming and J lost 6 bases, with 12 bases between them. The DNA of the CDR3 is TGTGCCTGGAGTGTAAGCAGGGGAGGCGAGCAGTACTTC. It translates to CAWSVSRGGEQYF.

About this clonotype itself: This may come from a read error, since a much larger clone is one base off. The chain has TRBV28 and TRBJ2-1; 9 nucleotides agree with TRBD1. V shed 6 bases and J 6 bases; nucleotides not matched to a gene: 3. Germline V CDR1 and CDR2: MDHEN, SYDVKM. The CDR3 length is 13 residues. CDR3 loop: CASRGQGCNEQFF. CDR3 nucleotide sequence: TGTGCCAGCAGAGGACAGGGGTGCAATGAGCAGTTCTTC.

The rearrangement uses TRBV4-3 and TRBJ1-4; 8 bases fit TRBD1. Germline V gene lookup returns CDR1 LGHNA and CDR2 YSLEER. The CDR3 spans 17 residues. Trimming at V came to 2 bases and at J to 2 bases, leaving 7 bases not matched to a gene. The CDR3 DNA is TGCGCCAGCAGCCAAAGCCTCCGACAGGGGACTAATGAAAAACTGTTTTTT. Its translation: CASSQSLRQGTNEKLFF.

This clonotype was seen a single time. V is TRBV25-1 and J is TRBJ2-7; 8 bases agree with TRBD1. From germline, CDR1 is MGHDK and CDR2 SYGVNS. The V gene end was trimmed by 4 bases and the J gene end by 2 bases; junction bases not matched to a gene: 7. This CDR3 region has 15 residues. The CDR3, as DNA: TGTGCCAGCAGTGCAGACAGGGGAAATCCCTACGAGCAGTACTTC. Its translation is CASSADRGNPYEQYF.

This clonotype has only a few counts. A much larger clone sits a single nucleotide away, making a read error possible. The rearrangement uses TRBV18 and TRBJ2-1, with unresolved D. The CDR3 is 13 residues long. Trimming left V 8 bases short and J 5 bases short, with 13 bases between. Germline loops: CDR1 KGHSH, CDR2 LQKENI. The CDR3 protein is CASAQIDDNEQFF. CDR3 DNA: TGTGCCAGCGCCCAAATCGACGACAATGAGCAGTTCTTC.

This clonotype was found a few times. The chain joins TRBV30 to TRBJ1-5, with D hard to call. V was cut by 5 bases and J by 2 bases, with 16 bases left in between. This CDR3 is built from 15 residues. The germline V gene encodes CDR1 GTSNPN and CDR2 SVGIG (reference sequence). CDR3 in DNA: TGTGCCTGGGTGGAAGGGCATTCGGGCAATCAGCCCCAGCATTTT. This sequence encodes CAWVEGHSGNQPQHF.

CDR3 in DNA: TGTGCCAGCAGCGTAGACCAGAGCCCCAACTATGGCTACACCTTC. Translating it yields CASSVDQSPNYGYTF. V is TRBV9 and J is TRBJ1-2; D remains ambiguous. Trimming removed 0 bases at V and 2 bases at J, with 11 bases between. Germline V gene sequence: CDR1 SGDLS, CDR2 YYNGEE. The CDR3 is 15 amino acids.

The genes are TRBV3-1 and TRBJ2-5, with D uncertain. V was clipped by 3 bases and J by 5 bases, with 10 bases between them. The V gene's germline CDR1 is LGHDT and CDR2 YNNKEL (reference sequence). The CDR3 consists of 13 residues. The CDR3 here is CASSQISLETQYF. In nucleotides, the CDR3 is TGTGCCAGCAGCCAGATCTCCCTGGAGACCCAGTACTTC.

A few counts support this clonotype. One base away lies a much larger clone, so this may be a sequencing read error. The chain links TRBV29-1 to TRBJ2-7; 10 bases are shared with TRBD2. The CDR3 has 14 residues. The V gene's germline CDR1 is SQVTM and CDR2 ANQGSEA. The junction had 10 bases not matched to a gene; V was cut back by 4 bases and J by 7 bases. CDR3 nucleotide sequence: TGCAGCGTTGGGGGACTAGCGCACTACAAAGAGCAGTACTTC. Translating gives CSVGGLAHYKEQYF.

This clonotype was detected only a few times. Possible read error: a much larger clone is one base away. The genes are TRBV6-6 and TRBJ2-3; weak D call: TRBD2 (5 bases). Between the trimmed V and J ends, which lost 2 bases and 8 bases, there was a span of 11 bases. This CDR3 contains 13 residues. Germline CDR1 reads MNHNY; CDR2 reads SVGAGI (reference sequence). The CDR3 reads CASSYGVGGTQYF. The DNA of the CDR3 is TGTGCCAGCAGTTACGGGGTAGGAGGTACGCAGTATTTT.

V gene TRBV14 combines with J gene TRBJ1-2, with D unresolved. This CDR3 comprises 17 residues. V was cut by 0 bases and J by 8 bases, with 22 bases left in between. Per the germline V gene, CDR1 is SGHDN and CDR2 is FVKESK. The CDR3 protein is CASSQDGRIYGPYGYTF. In DNA form, the CDR3 reads TGTGCCAGCAGCCAAGATGGACGGATCTACGGGCCCTACGGCTACACCTTC. Using reference TRBV14 and TRBJ1-2 for the parts outside the CDR3, the full variable domain is EAGVTQFPSHSVIEKGQTVTLRCDPISGHDNLYWYRRVMGKEIKFLLHFVKESKQDESGMPNNRFLAERTGGTYSTLKVQPAELEDSGVYFCASSQDGRIYGPYGYTFGSGTRLTVV.

The chain couples TRBV20-1 to TRBJ1-2, with a tentative D call TRBD1 (5 bases). There are 14 residues in the CDR3. Germline V gene sequence: CDR1 DFQATT, CDR2 SNEGSKA (reference sequence). Trimming removed 5 bases at V and 4 bases at J, with 17 bases between. The chain's CDR3 is CSASDRRRSYGYTF. The CDR3 nucleotides read TGCAGTGCTTCAGACAGACGTCGATCCTATGGCTACACCTTC.

V is TRBV20-1 and J is TRBJ1-2, with 9 bases that match TRBD1. The CDR3 is made up of 12 amino acids. Germline CDR1 and CDR2: DFQATT and SNEGSKA (reference sequence). The CDR3: CRPDRGDYGYTF. The CDR3 DNA reads TGCAGACCCGACAGGGGGGACTATGGCTACACCTTC.